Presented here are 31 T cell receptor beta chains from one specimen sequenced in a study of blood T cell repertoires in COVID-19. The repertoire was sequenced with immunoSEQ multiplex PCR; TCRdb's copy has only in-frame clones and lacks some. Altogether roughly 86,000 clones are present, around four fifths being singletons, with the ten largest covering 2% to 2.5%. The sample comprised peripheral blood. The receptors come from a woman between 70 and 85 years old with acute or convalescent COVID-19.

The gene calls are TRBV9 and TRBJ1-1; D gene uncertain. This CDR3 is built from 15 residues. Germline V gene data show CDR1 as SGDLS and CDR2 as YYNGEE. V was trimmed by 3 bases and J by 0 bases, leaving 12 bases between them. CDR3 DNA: TGTGCCAGCAGCGGAGGGCTTGGAGTGAACACTGAAGCTTTCTTT. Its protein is CASSGGLGVNTEAFF.

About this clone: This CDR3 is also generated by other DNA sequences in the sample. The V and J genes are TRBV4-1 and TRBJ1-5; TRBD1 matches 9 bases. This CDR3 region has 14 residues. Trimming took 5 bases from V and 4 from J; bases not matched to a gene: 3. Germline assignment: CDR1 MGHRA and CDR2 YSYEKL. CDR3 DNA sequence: TGCGCCAGCAGCGGAGGACAGGGGAATCAGCCCCAGCATTTT. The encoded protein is CASSGGQGNQPQHF.

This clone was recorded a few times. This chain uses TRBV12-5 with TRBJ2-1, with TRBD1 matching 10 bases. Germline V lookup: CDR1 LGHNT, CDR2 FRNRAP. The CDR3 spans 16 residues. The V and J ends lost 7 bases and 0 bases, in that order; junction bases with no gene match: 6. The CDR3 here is CASAYDRGLSYNEQFF. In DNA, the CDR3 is TGTGCTAGTGCATATGACAGGGGGCTCTCCTACAATGAGCAGTTCTTC.

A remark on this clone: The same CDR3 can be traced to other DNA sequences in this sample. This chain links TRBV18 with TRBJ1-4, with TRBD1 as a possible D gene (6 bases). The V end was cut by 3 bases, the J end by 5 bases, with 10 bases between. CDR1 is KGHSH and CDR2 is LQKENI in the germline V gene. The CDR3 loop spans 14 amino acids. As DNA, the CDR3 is TGTGCCAGCTCACCGGGGCAGGGGAATGAAAAACTGTTTTTT. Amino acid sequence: CASSPGQGNEKLFF.

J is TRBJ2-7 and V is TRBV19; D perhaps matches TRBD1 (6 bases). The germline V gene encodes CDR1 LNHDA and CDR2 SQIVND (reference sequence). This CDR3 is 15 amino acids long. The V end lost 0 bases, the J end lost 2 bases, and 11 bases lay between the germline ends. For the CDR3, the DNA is TGTGCCAGTAGTATAGATCTCACAGGGACCTACGAGCAGTACTTC. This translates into CASSIDLTGTYEQYF.

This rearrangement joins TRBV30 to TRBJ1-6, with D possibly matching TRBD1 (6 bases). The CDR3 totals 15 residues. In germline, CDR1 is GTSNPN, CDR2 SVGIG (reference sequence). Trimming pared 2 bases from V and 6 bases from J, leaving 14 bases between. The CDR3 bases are TGTGCCTGGAGTAACACAGGGAAGAGTAATTCACCCCTCCACTTT. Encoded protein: CAWSNTGKSNSPLHF.

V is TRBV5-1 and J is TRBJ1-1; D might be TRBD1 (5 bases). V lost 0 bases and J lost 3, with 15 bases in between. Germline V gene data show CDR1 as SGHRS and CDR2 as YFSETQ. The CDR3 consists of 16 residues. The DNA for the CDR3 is TGCGCCAGCAGCTTGGATGGGCAGGGCGTGGACACTGAAGCTTTCTTT. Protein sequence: CASSLDGQGVDTEAFF. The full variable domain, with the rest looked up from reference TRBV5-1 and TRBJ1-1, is KAGVTQTPRYLIKTRGQQVTLSCSPISGHRSVSWYQQTPGQGLQFLFEYFSETQRNKGNFPGRFSGRQFSNSRSEMNVSTLELGDSALYLCASSLDGQGVDTEAFFGQGTRLTVV.

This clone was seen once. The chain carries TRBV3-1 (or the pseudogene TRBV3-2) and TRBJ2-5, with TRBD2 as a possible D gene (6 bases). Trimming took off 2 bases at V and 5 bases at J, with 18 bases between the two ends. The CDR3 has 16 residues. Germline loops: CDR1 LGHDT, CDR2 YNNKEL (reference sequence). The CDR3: CASSQTTIRTMETQYF. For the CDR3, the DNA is TGTGCCAGCAGCCAAACCACCATCAGGACTATGGAGACCCAGTACTTC.

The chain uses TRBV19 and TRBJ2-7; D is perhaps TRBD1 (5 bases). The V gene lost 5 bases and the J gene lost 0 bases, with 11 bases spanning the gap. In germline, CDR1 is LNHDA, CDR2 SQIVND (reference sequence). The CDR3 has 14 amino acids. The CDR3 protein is CASSFQGNSYEQYF. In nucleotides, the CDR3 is TGTGCCAGTAGTTTCCAGGGAAACTCCTACGAGCAGTACTTC.

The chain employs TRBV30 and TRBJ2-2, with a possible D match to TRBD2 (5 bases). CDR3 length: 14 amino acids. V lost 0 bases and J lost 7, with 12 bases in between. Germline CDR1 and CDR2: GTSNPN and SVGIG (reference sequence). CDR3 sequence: CAWSVRAGHGELFF. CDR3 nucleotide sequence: TGTGCCTGGAGTGTGAGGGCGGGTCACGGGGAGCTGTTTTTT.

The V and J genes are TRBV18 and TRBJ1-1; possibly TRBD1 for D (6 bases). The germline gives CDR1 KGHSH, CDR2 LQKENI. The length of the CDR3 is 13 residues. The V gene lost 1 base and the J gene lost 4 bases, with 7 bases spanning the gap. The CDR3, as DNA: TGTGCCAGCTCACCACAAGGGGGCACTGAAGCTTTCTTT. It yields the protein CASSPQGGTEAFF.

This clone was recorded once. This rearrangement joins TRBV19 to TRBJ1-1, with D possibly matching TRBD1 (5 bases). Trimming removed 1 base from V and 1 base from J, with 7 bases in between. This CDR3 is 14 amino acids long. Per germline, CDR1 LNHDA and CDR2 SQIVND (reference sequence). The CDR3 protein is CASSIGQPNTEAFF. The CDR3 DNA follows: TGTGCCAGTAGTATAGGACAGCCGAACACTGAAGCTTTCTTT.

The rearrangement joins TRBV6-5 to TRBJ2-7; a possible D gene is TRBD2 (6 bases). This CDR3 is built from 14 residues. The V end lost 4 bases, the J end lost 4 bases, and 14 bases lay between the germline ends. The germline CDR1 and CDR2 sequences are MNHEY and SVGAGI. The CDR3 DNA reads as TGTGCCAGCAGTTCGGGGACTCCAATTTACGAGCAGTACTTC. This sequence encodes CASSSGTPIYEQYF.

The CDR3 reads CSAEGMGGYTF. CDR3 DNA sequence: TGCAGTGCCGAGGGTATGGGCGGCTACACCTTC. The gene calls are TRBV20-1 and TRBJ1-2; unclear D gene. Germline CDR1 DFQATT, CDR2 SNEGSKA (reference sequence). V lost 6 bases, J lost 8 bases, and 13 bases lay in between. The CDR3 consists of 11 residues.

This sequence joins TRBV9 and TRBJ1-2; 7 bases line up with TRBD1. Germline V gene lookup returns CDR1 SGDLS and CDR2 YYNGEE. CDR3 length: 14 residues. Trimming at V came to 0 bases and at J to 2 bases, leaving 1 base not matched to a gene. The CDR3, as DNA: TGTGCCAGCAGCGTAGGGGGACAGAACTATGGCTACACCTTC. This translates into CASSVGGQNYGYTF.

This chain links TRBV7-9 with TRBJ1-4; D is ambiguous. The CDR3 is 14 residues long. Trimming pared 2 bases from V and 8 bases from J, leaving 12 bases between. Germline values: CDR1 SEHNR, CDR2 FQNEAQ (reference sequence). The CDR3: CASSLSGLEEKLFF. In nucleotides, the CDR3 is TGTGCCAGCAGCTTAAGTGGTTTGGAGGAAAAACTGTTTTTT.

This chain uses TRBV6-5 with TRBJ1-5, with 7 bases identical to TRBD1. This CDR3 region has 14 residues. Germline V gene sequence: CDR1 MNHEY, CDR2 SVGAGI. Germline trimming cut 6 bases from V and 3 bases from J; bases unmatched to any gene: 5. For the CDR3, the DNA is TGTGCCAGCAGGGGGGGACAGATCAATCAGCCCCAGCATTTT. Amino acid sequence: CASRGGQINQPQHF.

CDR3 sequence reads: CSASEAKGAKTYNEQFF. In DNA form, the CDR3 reads TGCAGTGCTAGTGAGGCGAAGGGGGCCAAAACATACAATGAGCAGTTCTTC. The chain has TRBV20-1 and TRBJ2-1, with 7 bases matching TRBD1. The CDR3 has 17 residues. The germline CDR1 and CDR2 sequences are DFQATT and SNEGSKA (reference sequence). Trimming at V came to 3 bases and at J to 4 bases, leaving 15 bases not matched to a gene.

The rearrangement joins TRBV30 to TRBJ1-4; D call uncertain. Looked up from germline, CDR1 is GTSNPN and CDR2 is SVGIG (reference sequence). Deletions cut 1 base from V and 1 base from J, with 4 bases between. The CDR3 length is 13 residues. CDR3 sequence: CAWSGQTNEKLFF. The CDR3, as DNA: TGTGCCTGGAGTGGACAAACTAATGAAAAACTGTTTTTT.

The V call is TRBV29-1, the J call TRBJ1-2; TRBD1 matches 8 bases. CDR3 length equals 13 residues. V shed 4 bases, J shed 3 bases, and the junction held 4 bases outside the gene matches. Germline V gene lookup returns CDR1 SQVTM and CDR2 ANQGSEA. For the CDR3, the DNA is TGCAGCGTTGCGCAGGGGGCGGACTATGGCTACACCTTC. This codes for CSVAQGADYGYTF. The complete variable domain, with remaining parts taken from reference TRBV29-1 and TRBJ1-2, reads SAVISQKPSRDICQRGTSLTIQCQVDSQVTMMFWYRQQPGQSLTLIATANQGSEATYESGFVIDKFPISRPNLTFSTLTVSNMSPEDSSIYLCSVAQGADYGYTFGSGTRLTVV.

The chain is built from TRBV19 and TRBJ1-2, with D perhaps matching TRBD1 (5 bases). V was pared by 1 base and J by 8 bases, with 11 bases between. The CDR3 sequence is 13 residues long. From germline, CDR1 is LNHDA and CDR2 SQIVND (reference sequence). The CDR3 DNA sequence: TGTGCCAGTAGTATAGTCCAGGGCGAGGGCTACACCTTC. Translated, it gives CASSIVQGEGYTF.

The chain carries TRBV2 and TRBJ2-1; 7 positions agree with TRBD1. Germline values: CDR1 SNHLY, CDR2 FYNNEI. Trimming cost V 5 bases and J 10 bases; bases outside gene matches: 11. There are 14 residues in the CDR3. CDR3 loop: CASSKLKDRHEQFF. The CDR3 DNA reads TGTGCCAGCAGTAAACTTAAGGACAGGCACGAGCAGTTCTTC.

The CDR3 coding sequence is TGTGCCAGCAGTTACTCGTTCAGGGATCATCAGTTCTTC. It specifies CASSYSFRDHQFF. The V gene is TRBV6-5, the J gene TRBJ2-1; D may be TRBD1 (5 bases). Germline-derived CDR1 and CDR2 are MNHEY and SVGAGI. V lost 0 bases, J lost 13 bases, and 13 bases lay in between. This CDR3 is 13 amino acids long.

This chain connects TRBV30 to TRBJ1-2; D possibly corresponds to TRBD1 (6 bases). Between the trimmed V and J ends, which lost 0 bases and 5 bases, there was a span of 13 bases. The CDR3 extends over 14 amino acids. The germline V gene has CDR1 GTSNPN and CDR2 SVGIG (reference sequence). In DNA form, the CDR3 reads TGTGCCTGGAGTGTGGGGGCCCCGGGATATGGCTACACCTTC. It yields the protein CAWSVGAPGYGYTF.

Here the CDR3 DNA reads TGTGCCAGCAGTCAGGACAGGGGGACCACTGAAGCTTTCTTT. Protein sequence: CASSQDRGTTEAFF. The J gene is TRBJ1-1, the V gene TRBV11-3, with TRBD1 matching 10 bases. This CDR3 spans 14 amino acids. CDR1 SGHNT and CDR2 YENEEA come from the germline V gene. J lost 4 bases, V lost 6 bases, and 5 bases had no gene match.

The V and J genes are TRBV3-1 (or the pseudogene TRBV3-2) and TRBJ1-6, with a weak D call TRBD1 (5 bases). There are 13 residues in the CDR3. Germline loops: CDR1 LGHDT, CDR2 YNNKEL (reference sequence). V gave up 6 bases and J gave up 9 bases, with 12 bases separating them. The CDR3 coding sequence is TGTGCCAGCAGACTGGACACCACTTCACCCCTCCACTTT. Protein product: CASRLDTTSPLHF.

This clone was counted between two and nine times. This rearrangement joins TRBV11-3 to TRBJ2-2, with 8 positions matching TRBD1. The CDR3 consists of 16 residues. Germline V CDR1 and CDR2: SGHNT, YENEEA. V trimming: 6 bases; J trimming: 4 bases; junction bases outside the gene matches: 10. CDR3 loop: CASRSLRGRSTGELFF. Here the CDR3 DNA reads TGTGCCAGCAGATCCCTCAGGGGGCGAAGCACCGGGGAGCTGTTTTTT. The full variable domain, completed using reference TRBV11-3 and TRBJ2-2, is EAGVVQSPRYKIIEKKQPVAFWCNPISGHNTLYWYLQNLGQGPELLIRYENEEAVDDSQLPKDRFSAERLKGVDSTLKIQPAELGDSAVYLCASRSLRGRSTGELFFGEGSRLTVL.

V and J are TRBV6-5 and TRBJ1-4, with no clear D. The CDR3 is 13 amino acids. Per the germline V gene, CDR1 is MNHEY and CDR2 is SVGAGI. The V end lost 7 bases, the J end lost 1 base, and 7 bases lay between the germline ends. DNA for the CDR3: TGTGCCAGCAATCGGGGAACTAATGAAAAACTGTTTTTT. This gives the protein CASNRGTNEKLFF.

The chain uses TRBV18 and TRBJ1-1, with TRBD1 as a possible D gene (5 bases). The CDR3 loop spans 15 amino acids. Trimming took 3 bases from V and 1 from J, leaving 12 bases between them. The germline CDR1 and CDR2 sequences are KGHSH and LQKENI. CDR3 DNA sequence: TGTGCCAGCTCACCCTCCCCCCAGGGGAACACTGAAGCTTTCTTT. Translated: CASSPSPQGNTEAFF.

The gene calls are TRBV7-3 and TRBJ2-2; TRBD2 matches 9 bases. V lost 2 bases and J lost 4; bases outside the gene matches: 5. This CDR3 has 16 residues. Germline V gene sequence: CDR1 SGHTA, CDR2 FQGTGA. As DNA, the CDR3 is TGTGCCAGCAGCTTAGGTCCAGCGGGGGGCACCGGGGAGCTGTTTTTT. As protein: CASSLGPAGGTGELFF.

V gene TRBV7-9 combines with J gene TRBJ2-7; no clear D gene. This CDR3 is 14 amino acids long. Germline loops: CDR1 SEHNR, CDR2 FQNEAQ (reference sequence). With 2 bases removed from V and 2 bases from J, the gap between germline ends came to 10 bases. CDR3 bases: TGTGCCAGCAGCTTAATCACACCCCCCTACGAGCAGTACTTC. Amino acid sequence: CASSLITPPYEQYF.